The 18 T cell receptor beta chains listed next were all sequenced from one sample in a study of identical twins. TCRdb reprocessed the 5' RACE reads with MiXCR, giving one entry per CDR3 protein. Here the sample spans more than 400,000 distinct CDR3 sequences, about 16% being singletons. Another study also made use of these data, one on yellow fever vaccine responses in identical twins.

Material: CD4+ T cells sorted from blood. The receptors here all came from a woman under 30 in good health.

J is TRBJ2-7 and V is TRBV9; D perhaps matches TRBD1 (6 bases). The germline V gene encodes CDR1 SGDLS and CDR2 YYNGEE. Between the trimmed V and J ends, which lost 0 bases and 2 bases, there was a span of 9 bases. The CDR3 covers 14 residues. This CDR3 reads CASSVGQETYEQYV. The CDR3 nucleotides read TGTGCCAGCAGCGTAGGACAGGAGACCTACGAGCAGTACGTC.

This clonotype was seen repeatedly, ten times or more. The DNA for the CDR3 is TGTGCCAGCAGCTTAGGAACAGGGCTGGATGAAGCTTTCTTT. Amino acids: CASSLGTGLDEAFF. The rearrangement joins TRBV7-9 to TRBJ1-1; the D gene is possibly TRBD1 (6 bases). CDR1 and CDR2 (germline): SEHNR, FQNEAQ (reference sequence). This CDR3 contains 14 residues. The V end lost 1 base, the J end lost 7 bases, and 13 bases lay between the germline ends.

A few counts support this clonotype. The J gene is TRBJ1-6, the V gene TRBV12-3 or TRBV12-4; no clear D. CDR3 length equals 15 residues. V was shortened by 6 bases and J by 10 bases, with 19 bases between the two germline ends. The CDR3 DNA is TGTGCCAGCAGCCCGAAGGGCCACTCGGGCTCACCCCTCCACTTT. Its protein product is CASSPKGHSGSPLHF.

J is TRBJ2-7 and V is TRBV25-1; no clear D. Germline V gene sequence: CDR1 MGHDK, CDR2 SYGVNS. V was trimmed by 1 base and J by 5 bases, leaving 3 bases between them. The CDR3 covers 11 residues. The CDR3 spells CASSELNEQYF. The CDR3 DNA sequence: TGTGCCAGCAGTGAATTGAACGAGCAGTACTTC.

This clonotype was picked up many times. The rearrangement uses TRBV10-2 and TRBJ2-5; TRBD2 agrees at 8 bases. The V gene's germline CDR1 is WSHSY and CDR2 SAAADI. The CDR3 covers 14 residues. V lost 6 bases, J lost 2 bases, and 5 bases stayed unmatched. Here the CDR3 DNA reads TGCGCCAGCAGAGTAGCGGGGAGACAAGAGACCCAGTACTTC. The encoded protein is CASRVAGRQETQYF.

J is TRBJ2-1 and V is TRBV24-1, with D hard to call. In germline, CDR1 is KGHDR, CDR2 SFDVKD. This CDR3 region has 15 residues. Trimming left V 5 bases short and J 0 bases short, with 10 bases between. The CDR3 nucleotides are TGTGCCACCAGTGGCAAGGCTAACTCCTACAATGAGCAGTTCTTC. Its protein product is CATSGKANSYNEQFF.

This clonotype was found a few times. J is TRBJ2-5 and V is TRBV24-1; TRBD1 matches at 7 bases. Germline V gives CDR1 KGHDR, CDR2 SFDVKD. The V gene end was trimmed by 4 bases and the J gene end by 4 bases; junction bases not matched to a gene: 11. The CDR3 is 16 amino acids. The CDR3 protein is CATSDTGTDLGETQYF. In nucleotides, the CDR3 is TGTGCCACCAGTGACACCGGGACAGACCTTGGAGAGACCCAGTACTTC.

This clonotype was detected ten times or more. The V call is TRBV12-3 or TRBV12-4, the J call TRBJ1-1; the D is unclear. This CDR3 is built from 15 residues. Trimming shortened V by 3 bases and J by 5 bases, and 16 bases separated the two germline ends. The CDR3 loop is CASSFSGRTGTEAFF. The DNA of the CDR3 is TGTGCCAGCAGTTTTTCGGGCAGGACGGGTACTGAAGCTTTCTTT.

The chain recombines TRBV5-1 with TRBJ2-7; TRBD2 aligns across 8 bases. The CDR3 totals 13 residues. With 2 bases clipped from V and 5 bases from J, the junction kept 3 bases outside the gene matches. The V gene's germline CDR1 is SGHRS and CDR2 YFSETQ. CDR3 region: CASSLGGRNEQYF. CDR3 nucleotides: TGCGCCAGCAGCTTAGGCGGGAGGAACGAGCAGTACTTC.

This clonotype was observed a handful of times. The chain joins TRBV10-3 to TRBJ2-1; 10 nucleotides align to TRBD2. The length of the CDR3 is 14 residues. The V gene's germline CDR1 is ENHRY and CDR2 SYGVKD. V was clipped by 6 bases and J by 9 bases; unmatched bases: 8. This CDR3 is CAISSGGAVVEQFF. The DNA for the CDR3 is TGTGCCATCAGCAGCGGGGGGGCAGTTGTTGAGCAGTTCTTC.

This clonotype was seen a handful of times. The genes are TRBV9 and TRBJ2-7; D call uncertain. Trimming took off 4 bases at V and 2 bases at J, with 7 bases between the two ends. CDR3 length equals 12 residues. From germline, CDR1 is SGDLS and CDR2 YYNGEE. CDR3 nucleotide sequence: TGTGCCAGCAGCTCAACGACCTACGAGCAGTACTTC. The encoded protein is CASSSTTYEQYF.

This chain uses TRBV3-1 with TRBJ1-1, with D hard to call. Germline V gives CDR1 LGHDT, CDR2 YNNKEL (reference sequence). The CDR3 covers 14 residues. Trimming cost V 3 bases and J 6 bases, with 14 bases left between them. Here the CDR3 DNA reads TGTGCCAGCAGCCAGGGGAAAGGGTACGCTGAAGCTTTCTTT. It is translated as CASSQGKGYAEAFF.

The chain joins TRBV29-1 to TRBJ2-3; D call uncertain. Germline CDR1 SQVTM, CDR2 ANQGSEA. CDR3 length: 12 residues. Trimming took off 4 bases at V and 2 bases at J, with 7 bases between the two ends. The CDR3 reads CSVGIFTDTQYF. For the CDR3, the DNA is TGCAGCGTTGGTATATTCACAGATACGCAGTATTTT.

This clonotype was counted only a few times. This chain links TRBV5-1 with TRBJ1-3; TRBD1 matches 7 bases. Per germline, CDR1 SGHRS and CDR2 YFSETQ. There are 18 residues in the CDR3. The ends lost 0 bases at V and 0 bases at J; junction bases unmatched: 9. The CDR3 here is CASSLVGTDSVSGNTIYF. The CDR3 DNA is TGCGCCAGCAGCTTGGTTGGGACAGATTCTGTCTCTGGAAACACCATATATTTT.

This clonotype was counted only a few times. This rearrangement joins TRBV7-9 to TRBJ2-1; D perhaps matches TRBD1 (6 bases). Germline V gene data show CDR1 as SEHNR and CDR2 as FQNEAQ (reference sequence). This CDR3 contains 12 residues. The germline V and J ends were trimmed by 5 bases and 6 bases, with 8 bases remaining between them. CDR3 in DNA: TGTGCCAGCAGCGGGGGCTCCAATGAGCAGTTCTTC. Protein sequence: CASSGGSNEQFF.

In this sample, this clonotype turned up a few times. The CDR3 here is CASSPSARGQDYGYTF. CDR3 DNA sequence: TGTGCCAGCAGCCCCTCGGCCCGGGGACAGGACTATGGCTACACCTTC. The genes are TRBV9 and TRBJ1-2; 8 bases align to TRBD1. CDR1 SGDLS and CDR2 YYNGEE come from the germline V gene. The CDR3 spans 16 residues. V shed 4 bases, J shed 3 bases, and the junction held 11 bases outside the gene matches.

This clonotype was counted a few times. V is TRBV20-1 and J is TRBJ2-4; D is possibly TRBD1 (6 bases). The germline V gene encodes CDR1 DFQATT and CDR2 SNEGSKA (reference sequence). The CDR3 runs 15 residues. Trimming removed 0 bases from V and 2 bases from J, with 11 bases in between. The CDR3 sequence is CSARDPTGTKNIQYF. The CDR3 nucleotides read TGCAGTGCTAGAGATCCAACAGGGACCAAAAACATTCAGTACTTC.

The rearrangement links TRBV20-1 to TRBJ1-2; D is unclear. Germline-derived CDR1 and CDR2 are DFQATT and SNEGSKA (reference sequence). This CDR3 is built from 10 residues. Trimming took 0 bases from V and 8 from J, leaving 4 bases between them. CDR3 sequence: CSARDPGYTF. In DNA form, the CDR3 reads TGCAGTGCTAGAGACCCGGGCTACACCTTC.